These 30 T cell receptor beta chains were sequenced from one sample in a study of human T cells and chemical hapten exposure. The time point was: pre-sensitization, week 0. Sample treatment: therapeutic diphenylcyclopropenone sensitization with weekly scalp DPC. MiXCR, applied by TCRdb to the RACE reads, yields one record per CDR3 protein. The profile shows about 53,000 distinct CDR3 sequences, roughly 9.8% of them singletons. The material was whole blood, obtained in connection with sensitization to the hapten diphenylcyclopropenone (DPC). The receptors were sampled from a man aged 35-49 years with alopecia areata. Some clones in this sample may be carry-over from other donors' samples.

This clonotype was seen only a few times. The CDR3 region is CSAMGADYGYTF. CDR3 sequence (DNA): TGCAGCGCCATGGGGGCAGACTATGGCTACACCTTC. This rearrangement joins TRBV29-1 to TRBJ1-2, with a weak D call TRBD1 (6 bases). The germline V gene encodes CDR1 SQVTM and CDR2 ANQGSEA. V was shortened by 7 bases and J by 3 bases, with 12 bases between the two germline ends. This CDR3 has 12 residues.

The rearrangement links TRBV28 to TRBJ2-7; 9 positions match TRBD2. V shed 3 bases and J 0 bases; nucleotides not matched to a gene: 3. CDR3 size: 15 residues. The V gene's germline CDR1 is MDHEN and CDR2 SYDVKM. The CDR3 loop reads CASSLPTSGSYEQYF. The CDR3 DNA sequence: TGTGCCAGCAGTTTGCCGACTAGCGGCTCCTACGAGCAGTACTTC.

This clonotype was counted only a few times. V is TRBV5-4 and J is TRBJ2-2; D unclear. Germline V gives CDR1 SGHNT, CDR2 YYREEE (reference sequence). Trimming took off 0 bases at V and 0 bases at J, with 6 bases between the two ends. The CDR3 spans 15 residues. The CDR3 bases are TGTGCCAGCAGCTTGGAGATCTCGAACACCGGGGAGCTGTTTTTT. Its protein is CASSLEISNTGELFF.

The sample holds many counts of this clonotype. The V call is TRBV3-1, the J call TRBJ1-2; a possible D gene is TRBD1 (5 bases). The germline V and J ends were trimmed by 2 bases and 8 bases, with 6 bases remaining between them. Germline CDR1 LGHDT, CDR2 YNNKEL (reference sequence). The CDR3 has 11 residues. The CDR3: CASSQQGGYTF. The CDR3 DNA is TGTGCCAGCAGCCAACAGGGCGGCTACACCTTC.

This clonotype has at least ten counts. This chain connects TRBV7-2 to TRBJ2-1; D is perhaps TRBD1 (6 bases). Germline-derived CDR1 and CDR2 are SGHTA and FQGNSA. Trimming left V 5 bases short and J 10 bases short, with 12 bases between. There are 12 residues in the CDR3. In nucleotides, the CDR3 is TGTGCCAGCAGCCCTTCGAGGGGGGAGCAGTTCTTC. Amino acid sequence: CASSPSRGEQFF.

This clonotype was counted a few times. The V gene is TRBV18, the J gene TRBJ2-7; 7 bases fit TRBD1. V shed 3 bases, J shed 2 bases, and the junction held 7 bases outside the gene matches. CDR3 size: 15 residues. Looked up from germline, CDR1 is KGHSH and CDR2 is LQKENI. The DNA of the CDR3 is TGTGCCAGCTCACCGGTGGGACAGCCCGCCTACGAGCAGTACTTC. Protein product: CASSPVGQPAYEQYF. Variable domain in full (rest from reference TRBV18 and TRBJ2-7): NAGVMQNPRHLVRRRGQEARLRCSPMKGHSHVYWYRQLPEEGLKFMVYLQKENIIDESGMPKERFSAEFPKEGPSILRIQQVVRGDSAAYFCASSPVGQPAYEQYFGPGTRLTVT.

The sample holds a few counts of this clonotype. The chain recombines TRBV7-2 with TRBJ1-5; TRBD1 matches at 8 bases. Per germline, CDR1 SGHTA and CDR2 FQGNSA. With 1 base clipped from V and 5 bases from J, the junction kept 4 bases outside the gene matches. The length of the CDR3 is 15 residues. CDR3 DNA sequence: TGTGCCAGCAGCTTAGTCTCGGGACAGGATCAGCCCCAGCATTTT. Its protein is CASSLVSGQDQPQHF.

CDR3 sequence (DNA): TGTGCCAGCACCGTGCGGGGGACACTGTACCAAGAGACCCAGTACTTC. Translated: CASTVRGTLYQETQYF. This chain links TRBV11-2 with TRBJ2-5; D may be TRBD2 (7 bases). The CDR3 runs to 16 residues. From germline, CDR1 is SGHAT and CDR2 FQNNGV. V gave up 7 bases and J gave up 0 bases, with 18 bases separating them.

The table lists this clonotype with a few counts. The V gene is TRBV12-3 or TRBV12-4, the J gene TRBJ1-6, with D possibly matching TRBD1 (5 bases). V lost 5 bases to trimming and J lost 5 bases, with 7 bases between them. CDR3 length equals 13 residues. CDR3: CASSAQDNSPLHF. CDR3 in DNA: TGTGCCAGCAGTGCACAGGATAATTCACCCCTCCACTTT.

The chain carries TRBV25-1 and TRBJ2-5; maybe TRBD2 (5 bases). Germline V gene lookup returns CDR1 MGHDK and CDR2 SYGVNS. The length of the CDR3 is 15 residues. V lost 3 bases and J lost 1, with 12 bases in between. The DNA for the CDR3 is TGTGCCAGCAGTGACGTAAGCGGAGTCCAAGAGACCCAGTACTTC. It yields the protein CASSDVSGVQETQYF. Full variable domain (missing parts from reference TRBV25-1 and TRBJ2-5): EADIYQTPRYLVIGTGKKITLECSQTMGHDKMYWYQQDPGMELHLIHYSYGVNSTEKGDLSSESTVSRIRTEHFPLTLESARPSHTSQYLCASSDVSGVQETQYFGPGTRLLVL.

V gene TRBV28 combines with J gene TRBJ2-5; tentatively, D is TRBD1 or TRBD2 (5 bases each). CDR1 MDHEN and CDR2 SYDVKM come from the germline V gene. V dropped 5 bases and J dropped 3 bases, with 16 bases sitting between them. The CDR3 spans 15 residues. CDR3 coding DNA: TGTGCCAGCAGTCCCCCGGAGGCAGGGAAAGAGACCCAGTACTTC. The encoded protein is CASSPPEAGKETQYF.

CDR3 bases: TGTGCCAGCAGCCATGGATACGAGCAGTACTTC. This gives the protein CASSHGYEQYF. J is TRBJ2-7 and V is TRBV3-1; D not certain. Germline V lookup: CDR1 LGHDT, CDR2 YNNKEL (reference sequence). V was trimmed by 3 bases and J by 4 bases, leaving 4 bases between them. CDR3 length equals 11 residues.

This clonotype has just a few counts. The chain has TRBV19 and TRBJ2-6; D is unclear. This CDR3 region has 16 residues. V was cut by 2 bases and J by 2 bases, with 10 bases left in between. CDR1 LNHDA and CDR2 SQIVND come from the germline V gene (reference sequence). The CDR3 coding sequence is TGTGCCAGTAGTATACCCGGCCGCCCTGGGGCCAACGTCCTGACTTTC. It yields the protein CASSIPGRPGANVLTF. The whole variable domain, remainder taken from reference TRBV19 and TRBJ2-6, is DGGITQSPKYLFRKEGQNVTLSCEQNLNHDAMYWYRQDPGQGLRLIYYSQIVNDFQKGDIAEGYSVSREKKESFPLTVTSAQKNPTAFYLCASSIPGRPGANVLTFGAGSRLTVL.

In regard to this clonotype: The DNA is left out, because the CDR3 cannot be placed on it with certainty; the CDR3 is given as TCRdb lists it. The gene calls are TRBV12-3 or TRBV12-4 and TRBJ2-2; the table calls TRBD1, which could not be checked here. Ends included, the CDR3 has 13 residues. The chain's CDR3 is CASSPLPGELFFF.

The rearrangement uses TRBV11-2 and TRBJ2-1, with 8 positions matching TRBD2. In germline, CDR1 is SGHAT, CDR2 FQNNGV. Germline trimming cut 5 bases from V and 7 bases from J; bases unmatched to any gene: 10. This CDR3 region has 15 residues. DNA for the CDR3: TGTGCCAGCAGCCTAACAGGGACTAGTGGGAATGAGCAGTTCTTC. Its translation: CASSLTGTSGNEQFF.

This clonotype was counted between two and nine times. V usage is TRBV20-1 and J usage is TRBJ2-2; 12 bases match TRBD2. The germline CDR1 and CDR2 sequences are DFQATT and SNEGSKA (reference sequence). J gave up 7 bases and V 5 bases, and 11 bases lay outside the gene matches. The CDR3 spans 16 residues. The CDR3 region is CSAPRVKLAGGGELFF. The CDR3 region has the DNA TGCAGTGCTCCCAGAGTCAAACTAGCGGGAGGCGGGGAGCTGTTTTTT.

This clonotype was counted a few times. The chain uses TRBV12-3 or TRBV12-4 and TRBJ2-7; unclear D gene. This CDR3 contains 11 residues. V was cut by 3 bases and J by 7 bases, with 7 bases left in between. CDR3 nucleotides: TGTGCCAGCAGTTTGGAGTGGGAGCAGTACTTC. This gives the protein CASSLEWEQYF.

J is TRBJ2-1 and V is TRBV20-1, with D unresolved. The germline V gene encodes CDR1 DFQATT and CDR2 SNEGSKA (reference sequence). Trimming left V 6 bases short and J 4 bases short, with 7 bases between. The CDR3 contains 11 residues. CDR3 bases: TGCAGTGCCCCCCTTTACAATGAGCAGTTCTTC. This gives the protein CSAPLYNEQFF.

This chain uses TRBV20-1 with TRBJ2-7, with D possibly matching TRBD1 (5 bases). Looked up from germline, CDR1 is DFQATT and CDR2 is SNEGSKA (reference sequence). Trimming cost V 6 bases and J 3 bases, with 12 bases left between them. CDR3 length equals 12 residues. CDR3 protein: CSARQISYEQYF. CDR3 sequence (DNA): TGCAGTGCCAGACAGATAAGCTACGAGCAGTACTTC.

This clonotype has at least ten counts. The chain employs TRBV12-3 or TRBV12-4 and TRBJ1-3; the match to TRBD1 covers 8 bases. This CDR3 has 17 residues. V dropped 3 bases and J dropped 5; count of bases not matched to a gene: 12. The CDR3 reads CASSFPGQGNPRNTIYF. In DNA form, the CDR3 reads TGTGCCAGCAGTTTCCCTGGACAGGGAAACCCACGAAACACCATATATTTT.

The sample holds a few counts of this clonotype. The gene calls are TRBV28 and TRBJ2-1, with TRBD1 matching 10 bases. V shed 4 bases, J shed 2 bases, and the junction held 5 bases outside the gene matches. CDR3 length: 16 amino acids. Germline CDR1 is MDHEN and CDR2 is SYDVKM. The DNA of the CDR3 is TGTGCCAGCAGTTCCCTTGGGACAGGGGCCTACAATGAGCAGTTCTTC. Translating gives CASSSLGTGAYNEQFF.

This clonotype has ten or more counts. This chain joins TRBV6-2 or TRBV6-3 and TRBJ2-3; maybe TRBD2 (6 bases). The CDR3 length is 17 residues. Germline values: CDR1 MNHEY, CDR2 SVGEGT. Trimming stripped 4 bases from V and 1 base from J, with 18 bases between. The CDR3 DNA reads TGTGCCAGCAGTTCCCCACCGGGGGATCAACGCACAGATACGCAGTATTTT. This translates into CASSSPPGDQRTDTQYF.

This clonotype was seen more than once but under ten times. The CDR3 bases are TGTGCCACCAGCACCCCCCTCAGACAGGGGGGAAGCACAGATACGCAGTATTTT. This encodes CATSTPLRQGGSTDTQYF. The V gene is TRBV15, the J gene TRBJ2-3; 9 bases are shared with TRBD1. The CDR3 is made up of 18 amino acids. V shed 4 bases and J 0 bases; nucleotides not matched to a gene: 11. Germline V gives CDR1 LNHNV, CDR2 YYDKDF (reference sequence). Using reference TRBV15 and TRBJ2-3 for the parts outside the CDR3, the full variable domain is DAMVIQNPRYQVTQFGKPVTLSCSQTLNHNVMYWYQQKSSQAPKLLFHYYDKDFNNEADTPDNFQSRRPNTSFCFLDIRSPGLGDTAMYLCATSTPLRQGGSTDTQYFGPGTRLTVL.

This clonotype was counted a few times. This chain connects TRBV3-1 to TRBJ2-3; TRBD1 is a possible D gene (6 bases). Trimming cost V 3 bases and J 4 bases, with 14 bases left between them. This CDR3 is built from 15 residues. Germline-derived CDR1 and CDR2 are LGHDT and YNNKEL (reference sequence). The CDR3 sequence: CASSQKGVEPDTQYF. The CDR3 DNA reads as TGTGCCAGCAGCCAGAAGGGGGTAGAGCCAGATACGCAGTATTTT.

This clonotype has ten or more counts. The chain joins TRBV12-3 or TRBV12-4 to TRBJ2-7, with 7 bases fitting TRBD2. The V gene end was trimmed by 5 bases and the J gene end by 2 bases; junction bases not matched to a gene: 9. This CDR3 comprises 15 residues. CDR3 protein: CASSPSREQTYEQYF. In nucleotides, the CDR3 is TGTGCCAGCAGTCCCTCGCGGGAGCAAACCTACGAGCAGTACTTC.

The rearrangement uses TRBV20-1 and TRBJ2-2; D may be TRBD1 or TRBD2 (5 bases each). The V and J ends lost 1 base and 0 bases respectively, with 9 bases between them. Germline V gene data show CDR1 as DFQATT and CDR2 as SNEGSKA (reference sequence). This CDR3 contains 15 residues. The CDR3 nucleotides are TGCAGTGCTAGAGGGGGGACGGCGAACACCGGGGAGCTGTTTTTT. Translated: CSARGGTANTGELFF.

This clonotype was detected many times. The V and J genes are TRBV29-1 and TRBJ2-3, with 9 bases that match TRBD2. Unmatched junction bases numbered 7, after V lost 5 bases and J lost 4 bases. The V gene's germline CDR1 is SQVTM and CDR2 ANQGSEA. The CDR3 sequence is 14 residues long. CDR3: CSVIGTSRSDTQYF. The CDR3 DNA reads as TGCAGCGTTATAGGGACTAGCCGTTCAGATACGCAGTATTTT.

This clonotype was observed many times. The V call is TRBV4-3, the J call TRBJ2-2, with unresolved D. This CDR3 contains 14 residues. Germline CDR1 reads LGHNA; CDR2 reads YSLEER. The V gene lost 4 bases and the J gene lost 6 bases, with 12 bases spanning the gap. The CDR3 region has the DNA TGCGCCAGCAGCCCCGGGTCGGCACCCGGGGAGCTGTTTTTT. This gives the protein CASSPGSAPGELFF.

This clonotype was seen at least ten times. This CDR3 reads CASTRWKTNTGELFF. CDR3 DNA sequence: TGTGCCAGCACTAGGTGGAAAACGAACACCGGGGAGCTGTTTTTT. This sequence joins TRBV6-2 or TRBV6-3 and TRBJ2-2; no reliable D call. V was cut by 7 bases and J by 0 bases, with 12 bases left in between. The CDR3 totals 15 residues. CDR1 and CDR2 from the germline V gene are MNHEY and SVGEGT.

The V gene is TRBV20-1, the J gene TRBJ2-1; D remains unclear. CDR1 DFQATT and CDR2 SNEGSKA come from the germline V gene (reference sequence). Trimming cost V 6 bases and J 0 bases, with 12 bases left between them. CDR3 length equals 14 residues. The CDR3 reads CSAPVGYSYNEQFF. In DNA form, the CDR3 reads TGCAGTGCCCCGGTAGGGTACTCCTACAATGAGCAGTTCTTC.